What follows are 18 T cell receptor beta chains derived from one specimen sequenced in a study of Graves' ophthalmopathy and Graves' hyperthyroidism. Transcripts of RNA were the source for amplifying TCR beta CDR3 regions. Amplification began with first-round RT-PCR using HTBI primers, then second-round multiplex PCR was performed. TCRdb recomputed calls from the multiplex PCR reads with MiXCR, one row per CDR3 protein. In the table there are some 410,000 distinct CDR3 sequences, roughly 21% of which are singletons. Material for sequencing was peripheral blood. These receptor sequences come from a woman aged 18-29 years with stable Graves' hyperthyroidism.

This clonotype was seen many times. The V gene is TRBV29-1, the J gene TRBJ1-5; 7 positions match TRBD1. The CDR3 runs 14 residues. With 6 bases clipped from V and 7 bases from J, the junction kept 12 bases outside the gene matches. Germline V gene lookup returns CDR1 SQVTM and CDR2 ANQGSEA. The CDR3 spells CSVRGTAQGQPQHF. The CDR3 bases are TGCAGCGTGAGGGGGACAGCTCAAGGGCAGCCCCAGCATTTT.

This clonotype was observed at least ten times. The V and J genes are TRBV20-1 and TRBJ2-5; 10 positions match TRBD1. This CDR3 contains 14 residues. The germline CDR1 and CDR2 sequences are DFQATT and SNEGSKA (reference sequence). With V trimmed by 3 bases and J by 2 bases, 3 bases remained unmatched. Here the CDR3 DNA reads TGCAGTGCTAGGGGACAGGGGAATCAAGAGACCCAGTACTTC. Its translation: CSARGQGNQETQYF.

This chain uses TRBV7-3 with TRBJ2-2; unclear D gene. V lost 2 bases and J 8 bases, leaving 3 bases between the germline ends. Germline V gene sequence: CDR1 SGHTA, CDR2 FQGTGA. This CDR3 is 11 amino acids long. The CDR3 DNA reads TGTGCCAGCAGCTTACGAGGGGAGCTGTTTTTT. Protein sequence: CASSLRGELFF.

This clonotype appeared many times. The chain couples TRBV19 to TRBJ2-7, with D tentatively TRBD1 (6 bases). CDR3 size: 14 residues. The ends were cut back, 1 base at V and 2 bases at J, with 9 bases in the middle. Germline V CDR1 and CDR2: LNHDA, SQIVND (reference sequence). The CDR3 nucleotides read TGTGCCAGTAGTATAGCAGGGGCTACCTACGAGCAGTACTTC. Protein: CASSIAGATYEQYF.

This clonotype was detected many times. The CDR3 DNA is TGTGCCAGCAGCTTGGCCGCGGACACTGAAGCTTTCTTT. The encoded protein is CASSLAADTEAFF. The chain joins TRBV5-6 to TRBJ1-1; no reliable D call. The ends were cut back, 0 bases at V and 3 bases at J, with 6 bases in the middle. Germline assignment: CDR1 SGHDT and CDR2 YYEEEE. This CDR3 region has 13 residues.

This clonotype was observed at least ten times. The DNA is omitted, as the CDR3 cannot be located on it reliably, and the CDR3 follows TCRdb's listing. The chain recombines TRBV18 with TRBJ2-4; the D call TRBD2 from the table was never checked on the DNA. CDR1 and CDR2 (germline): KGHSH, LQKENI. The CDR3 is 15 residues long, counting both termini. The CDR3 reads CASSPPVAGGNIKYF.

Concerning this clonotype itself: Without the conserved terminal phenylalanine or tryptophan, this CDR3 likely stems from a read error. The limits of the CDR3 on the DNA are not certain, so only TCRdb's listed CDR3 is given. The genes are TRBV6-5 and TRBJ1-3. Germline-derived CDR1 and CDR2 are MNHEY and SVGAGI. The length of the CDR3 is 14 amino acids, counting both ends. The CDR3 sequence is CASSYPKSGNTIGV.

This clonotype has a count of ten or more. This rearrangement joins TRBV15 to TRBJ2-3; TRBD2 matches at 9 bases. Trimming removed 1 base from V and 4 bases from J; junction bases left unmatched: 12. The CDR3 is made up of 18 amino acids. CDR1 and CDR2 from the germline V gene are LNHNV and YYDKDF (reference sequence). CDR3 residues: CATSRGRKAGGGADTQYF. The CDR3, as DNA: TGTGCCACCAGCAGAGGACGTAAAGCGGGAGGTGGTGCAGATACGCAGTATTTT.

This chain joins TRBV6-1 and TRBJ1-1, with D possibly matching TRBD1 (5 bases). Germline V gene lookup returns CDR1 MNHNS and CDR2 SASEGT. The V and J ends lost 2 bases and 0 bases respectively, with 19 bases between them. This CDR3 comprises 18 residues. The CDR3 is CASSEYGTRRGMNTEAFF. The CDR3 region has the DNA TGTGCCAGCAGTGAATACGGGACGCGAAGGGGAATGAACACTGAAGCTTTCTTT.

This clonotype was found many times. V and J are TRBV20-1 and TRBJ2-7; TRBD2 matches at 9 bases. The CDR3 is made up of 14 amino acids. The germline V gene has CDR1 DFQATT and CDR2 SNEGSKA (reference sequence). After removal of 6 bases from V and 5 bases from J, the junction contained 11 bases not matched to a gene. In nucleotides, the CDR3 is TGCAGTGCCTACCCCCTAGCGGGGATCCACGAGCAGTACTTC. Protein product: CSAYPLAGIHEQYF.

This clonotype has ten or more counts. This rearrangement joins TRBV7-3 to TRBJ1-1; no definite D call. CDR1 and CDR2 (germline): SGHTA, FQGTGA. The CDR3 contains 14 residues. Trimming took off 6 bases at V and 5 bases at J, with 16 bases between the two ends. The CDR3 loop reads CASRVDGKRTEAFF. CDR3 in DNA: TGTGCCAGCAGGGTAGACGGGAAAAGGACTGAAGCTTTCTTT.

This clonotype was observed a handful of times. The chain carries TRBV27 and TRBJ2-4; D is unresolved. The V gene lost 3 bases and the J gene lost 0 bases, with 12 bases spanning the gap. The CDR3 runs to 16 residues. Per the germline V gene, CDR1 is MNHEY and CDR2 is SMNVEV (reference sequence). The CDR3 loop reads CASSFNSNLAKNIQYF. CDR3 coding DNA: TGTGCCAGCAGTTTCAACAGTAATCTAGCCAAAAACATTCAGTACTTC.

The table lists this clonotype with a count of one. The rearrangement joins TRBV2 to TRBJ2-5, with TRBD1 matching 7 bases. The CDR3 is 19 amino acids. Germline CDR1 is SNHLY and CDR2 is FYNNEI. Trimming took 2 bases from V and 1 from J; bases not matched to a gene: 16. The CDR3 loop is CASSEPWGSRAGGQETQYF. CDR3 bases: TGTGCCAGCAGTGAACCGTGGGGATCCAGGGCAGGGGGCCAAGAGACCCAGTACTTC.

In regard to this clonotype: The conserved phenylalanine or tryptophan normally closing the CDR3 is absent here, so this likely arose from a read error. The gene calls are TRBV28 and TRBJ1-2, with 7 nucleotides matching TRBD1. CDR1 MDHEN and CDR2 SYDVKM come from the germline V gene. The CDR3 runs to 12 residues. DNA of the CDR3: TGTGCTACAGGGGAGGTAGACTATGGCTACACCGAC. Protein: CATGEVDYGYTD.

This clonotype was detected ten times or more. The rearrangement links TRBV11-2 to TRBJ2-7, with 7 bases matching TRBD2. Per the germline V gene, CDR1 is SGHAT and CDR2 is FQNNGV. V lost 3 bases and J lost 2; bases outside the gene matches: 7. This CDR3 comprises 15 residues. In DNA, the CDR3 is TGTGCCAGCAGCTTTACGGCGGGAGTGGCCTACGAGCAGTACTTC. It translates to CASSFTAGVAYEQYF.

For this clonotype: As the CDR3 is not closed by the conserved phenylalanine or tryptophan, this likely results from a read error. The J gene is TRBJ1-2, the V gene TRBV12-3 or TRBV12-4; D possibly corresponds to TRBD1 (5 bases). The CDR3 covers 14 residues. Trimming removed 7 bases from V and 8 bases from J, with 20 bases in between. CDR3 loop: CASNNQGSFWGYTV. In DNA, the CDR3 is TGTGCCAGCAATAACCAGGGTTCATTCTGGGGCTACACCGTC.

This clonotype was recorded a few times. The chain has TRBV6-1 and TRBJ1-6; the D is unclear. Germline V lookup: CDR1 MNHNS, CDR2 SASEGT. This CDR3 comprises 15 residues. Trimming shortened V by 0 bases and J by 7 bases, and 10 bases separated the two germline ends. CDR3 nucleotide sequence: TGTGCCAGCAGTGAAGCGGGCAGGTTCAATTCACCCCTCCACTTT. Translation: CASSEAGRFNSPLHF.

This clonotype has at least ten counts. The chain joins TRBV6-2 or TRBV6-3 to TRBJ2-2, with D possibly TRBD1 on 5 matching bases. Trimming removed 5 bases from V and 5 bases from J, with 9 bases in between. The CDR3 extends over 13 amino acids. Germline lookup yields CDR1 MNHEY and CDR2 SVGEGT. The CDR3 loop reads CASSPRETGELFF. The CDR3 bases are TGTGCCAGCAGTCCCAGGGAAACCGGGGAGCTGTTTTTT.